The rows below give T cell receptor beta chains drawn from one sample of a study of blood T cell repertoires in COVID-19. Sequencing used immunoSEQ multiplex PCR; TCRdb keeps in-frame clones, though not all of them. This sample has approximately 250,000 clones; about 83% occur once, and the top ten carry 5.5% to 6%. The specimen was peripheral blood. The receptors originated from a woman over 75 with COVID-19, enrolled during active disease. Both conserved end residues are part of each CDR3. A D gene is named only where the DNA matches it firmly.

D,V,J,DNA,CDR3
TRBD1,TRBV27,TRBJ1-1,TGTGCCAGCCGAAAAGGACAGGGGCGGACTGAAGCTTTCTTT,CASRKGQGRTEAFF
-,TRBV12-3/TRBV12-4,TRBJ1-4,TGTGCCAGCACTGGGCAGGCTAATGAAAAACTGTTTTTT,CASTGQANEKLFF
-,TRBV5-1,TRBJ1-4,TGCGCCAGCAGCTTGGCGGGGGAAAGGGGTGAAAAACTGTTTTTT,CASSLAGERGEKLFF
TRBD2,TRBV25-1,TRBJ2-2,TGTGCCAGCAGTGAAGGGACTACGAGGGAGCTGTTTTTT,CASSEGTTRELFF
-,TRBV5-4,TRBJ1-1,TGTGCCAGCAGCTTGTCGGGGTCTAACACTGAAGCTTTCTTT,CASSLSGSNTEAFF
TRBD1,TRBV6-5,TRBJ1-4,TGTGCCAGCAGCCCCGGACAGGGGTTTGAAAAACTGTTTTTT,CASSPGQGFEKLFF
-,TRBV29-1,TRBJ2-2,TGCAGCGTTGAAGGTCAGGGTTGGGGGCTGTTTTTT,CSVEGQGWGLFF
-,TRBV9,TRBJ1-3,TGTGCCAGCAGCGTAGGGGCAGACTCTGGAAACACCATATATTTT,CASSVGADSGNTIYF
TRBD1,TRBV6-5,TRBJ2-7,TGTGCCAGCAGCAGACTCGGGACAGAGTCCTACGAGCAGTACTTC,CASSRLGTESYEQYF
-,TRBV6-6,TRBJ2-7,TGTGCCAGCAGTTACCAGGTGACCTACGAGCAGTACTTC,CASSYQVTYEQYF
-,TRBV2,TRBJ2-3,TGTGCCAGCAGTGATGGGCTGCATACGCAGTATTTT,CASSDGLHTQYF
TRBD1,TRBV15,TRBJ1-4,TGTGCCACCAGCAGAGGGCTTGGGACAGCCCAGTCTAGAGAAAAACTGTTTTTT,CATSRGLGTAQSREKLFF
TRBD2,TRBV9,TRBJ2-1,TGTGCCAGCAGCACCGGGACTAGCAGTTACAATGAGCAGTTCTTC,CASSTGTSSYNEQFF
-,TRBV10-3,TRBJ2-1,TGTGCCACGTCCGGGACAAATTACAATGAGCAGTTCTTC,CATSGTNYNEQFF
-,TRBV5-1,TRBJ2-2,TGCGCCAGCAGCCCAGGACCCCAGGGCACCGGGGAGCTGTTTTTT,CASSPGPQGTGELFF
TRBD1,TRBV10-2,TRBJ1-2,TGCGCCAGCAGGGAAAGGACAGGGTCAGGCTACACCTTC,CASRERTGSGYTF